The 22 T cell receptor beta chains presented below share a single source sample, sequenced in a study of blood T cell repertoires in COVID-19 (dated by TCRdb to about 2020). Library preparation was by the immunoSEQ multiplex PCR assay. The table was pulled from immuneACCESS by TCRdb, which kept in-frame rearrangements only. Such tables lose some clones; where checked, under half of the loss comes from unresolved V genes, and the rest has no known cause. This sample gives around 87,000 clones in total; 75% to 90% of them show up just once. Less than 2% of the sample is in the top ten clones. Material: peripheral blood. All receptors derive from a human donor with active COVID-19. The donor label of this sample is uncertain.

The rearrangement joins TRBV5-8 to TRBJ1-3; the D is unclear. From germline, CDR1 is SGHTS and CDR2 YDEGEE. Trimming cost V 4 bases and J 1 base, with 6 bases left between them. The CDR3 is made up of 13 amino acids. The CDR3 DNA follows: TGTGCCAGCAGCCGAGGGTCTGGAAACACCATATATTTT. This codes for CASSRGSGNTIYF.

This sequence joins TRBV19 and TRBJ2-5, with 10 bases identical to TRBD1. The CDR3 covers 13 residues. Trimming cost V 5 bases and J 5 bases; bases outside gene matches: 2. Germline CDR1 LNHDA, CDR2 SQIVND (reference sequence). CDR3 in DNA: TGTGCCAGTAGTCGGGACAGGGGCGAGACCCAGTACTTC. This gives the protein CASSRDRGETQYF.

The chain has TRBV6-5 and TRBJ2-7, with 7 bases matching TRBD2. The CDR3 loop spans 15 amino acids. V gave up 2 bases and J gave up 3 bases; unmatched junction bases: 7. CDR1 is MNHEY and CDR2 is SVGAGI in the germline V gene. CDR3 sequence: CASSYGGGGNYEQYF. The CDR3 DNA follows: TGTGCCAGCAGTTACGGTGGGGGGGGAAACTACGAGCAGTACTTC.

This clone was picked up one time. The sample has other DNA sequences that encode this CDR3 too. The V gene is TRBV9, the J gene TRBJ2-2; D is possibly TRBD2 (5 bases). The V and J ends lost 0 bases and 0 bases respectively, with 9 bases between them. This CDR3 spans 16 amino acids. In germline, CDR1 is SGDLS, CDR2 YYNGEE. The DNA for the CDR3 is TGTGCCAGCAGCGTAGCGGGCGGGTCGAACACCGGGGAGCTGTTTTTT. Translated: CASSVAGGSNTGELFF.

V and J are TRBV10-1 and TRBJ1-2; no firm D call. V was pared by 4 bases and J by 7 bases, with 16 bases between. The CDR3 is 14 amino acids. CDR1 WNHNN and CDR2 SYGVQD come from the germline V gene (reference sequence). The CDR3 region has the DNA TGCGCCAGCAGTGTGACGAGGTTGAACGGTGGCTACACCTTC. Translating it yields CASSVTRLNGGYTF.

CDR3 residues: CASSEIDEQFF. Here the CDR3 DNA reads TGTGCCAGCAGTGAAATCGATGAGCAGTTCTTC. The V and J genes are TRBV2 and TRBJ2-1, with D hard to call. This CDR3 spans 11 amino acids. V gave up 2 bases and J gave up 8 bases, with 4 bases separating them. Germline V CDR1 and CDR2: SNHLY, FYNNEI.

The rearrangement links TRBV7-2 to TRBJ2-5; D unclear. Germline V CDR1 and CDR2: SGHTA, FQGNSA. V shed 0 bases and J shed 4 bases, with 9 bases lying between them. The CDR3 contains 14 residues. This CDR3 reads CASSLASLRETQYF. The CDR3 nucleotides are TGTGCCAGCAGCTTAGCTAGTTTAAGAGAGACCCAGTACTTC. Full variable domain (rest looked up from reference TRBV7-2 and TRBJ2-5): GAGVSQSPSNKVTEKGKDVELRCDPISGHTALYWYRQSLGQGLEFLIYFQGNSAPDKSGLPSDRFSAERTGGSVSTLTIQRTQQEDSAVYLCASSLASLRETQYFGPGTRLLVL.

The chain is built from TRBV2 and TRBJ1-5; 8 bases map to TRBD1. There are 15 residues in the CDR3. Germline values: CDR1 SNHLY, CDR2 FYNNEI. The V gene end was trimmed by 4 bases and the J gene end by 5 bases; junction bases not matched to a gene: 7. CDR3 DNA sequence: TGTGCCAGCAGTGGGGGACAGGTCTTATATCAGCCCCAGCATTTT. It translates to CASSGGQVLYQPQHF.

The V gene is TRBV6-6, the J gene TRBJ2-5, with 10 bases matching TRBD1. The V segment lost 4 bases and the J segment 5 bases; nucleotides outside the gene matches: 7. In germline, CDR1 is MNHNY, CDR2 SVGAGI (reference sequence). This CDR3 contains 15 residues. The CDR3 sequence: CASSSRQGARETQYF. The CDR3 DNA reads as TGTGCCAGCAGTTCCAGACAGGGGGCGAGGGAGACCCAGTACTTC.

J is TRBJ2-2 and V is TRBV9; TRBD1 agrees at 8 bases. This CDR3 spans 16 amino acids. Per the germline V gene, CDR1 is SGDLS and CDR2 is YYNGEE. V lost 6 bases, J lost 1 base, and 8 bases stayed unmatched. DNA of the CDR3: TGTGCCAGCACCACCCCACAGGGGGTGAACACCGGGGAGCTGTTTTTT. Its translation is CASTTPQGVNTGELFF.

In regard to this clone: At one end, the junction sequence differs from germline, possibly due to a read error. The rearrangement uses TRBV24-1 and TRBJ1-1; weak D call: TRBD1 (5 bases). This CDR3 spans 12 amino acids. From germline, CDR1 is KGHDR and CDR2 SFDVKD. CDR3 nucleotide sequence: TGTGCCACCAGTGATTTTTACGGGGGGGAAAAATGG. Translation gives CATSDFYGGEKW.

This chain connects TRBV23-1 to TRBJ2-7; a possible D gene is TRBD2 (5 bases). TRBV23-1 is identified as an open reading frame with a role that is uncertain. The CDR3 is made up of 12 amino acids. Trimming left V 7 bases short and J 4 bases short, with 11 bases between. In DNA form, the CDR3 reads TGCGCCAGCAACCGACGGGGTTACGAGCAGTACTTC. It codes for CASNRRGYEQYF.

The rearrangement links TRBV10-2 to TRBJ1-6; D is undetermined. V lost 3 bases, J lost 9 bases, and 18 bases lay in between. CDR1 is WSHSY and CDR2 is SAAADI in the germline V gene. The CDR3 has 16 amino acids. The chain's CDR3 is CASSDSPGFLSSPLHF. CDR3 in DNA: TGCGCCAGCAGTGATAGTCCCGGGTTTTTGAGTTCACCCCTCCACTTT.

This sequence joins TRBV6-2 or TRBV6-3 and TRBJ2-3; a possible D gene is TRBD2 (6 bases). V was clipped by 4 bases and J by 0 bases, with 8 bases between them. The CDR3 length is 14 residues. CDR1 and CDR2 from the germline V gene are MNHEY and SVGEGT. CDR3 sequence (DNA): TGTGCCAGCAGTTGGCGGGGTAGCACAGATACGCAGTATTTT. Its translation: CASSWRGSTDTQYF.

The CDR3, as DNA: TGTGCCATCACTGCGGGGGTCGGCTATAATTCACCCCTCCACTTT. Its translation: CAITAGVGYNSPLHF. The V gene is TRBV10-3, the J gene TRBJ1-6, with D possibly being TRBD1 (5 bases). From germline, CDR1 is ENHRY and CDR2 SYGVKD. V was shortened by 7 bases and J by 3 bases, with 13 bases between the two germline ends. The CDR3 has 15 residues.

This chain connects TRBV6-2 or TRBV6-3 to TRBJ2-1; the D is unclear. Trimming removed 0 bases at V and 5 bases at J, with 14 bases between. CDR1 is MNHEY, CDR2 SVGEGT, per germline. This CDR3 has 16 residues. The CDR3 bases are TGTGCCAGCAGTTACTCAATGAGGTTTCCGCACAATGAGCAGTTCTTC. It encodes CASSYSMRFPHNEQFF.

The V gene is TRBV2, the J gene TRBJ1-2; D ambiguous. The V gene's germline CDR1 is SNHLY and CDR2 FYNNEI. The CDR3 totals 11 residues. V was clipped by 10 bases and J by 4 bases, with 10 bases between them. The CDR3 reads CATSILYGYTF. The CDR3 DNA reads TGTGCCACCTCTATACTCTATGGCTACACCTTC.

V is TRBV10-2 and J is TRBJ2-1, with D possibly TRBD1 on 7 matching bases. Trimming took off 3 bases at V and 8 bases at J, with 20 bases between the two ends. Germline V gene sequence: CDR1 WSHSY, CDR2 SAAADI. The CDR3 spans 16 residues. The CDR3, as DNA: TGCGCCAGCAGTGAACACAGGGGCGGGGTTTCGGATGAGCAGTTCTTC. It translates to CASSEHRGGVSDEQFF.

The chain employs TRBV6-2 or TRBV6-3 and TRBJ2-7; 12 positions agree with TRBD2. CDR3 length: 16 amino acids. The V segment lost 0 bases and the J segment 2 bases; nucleotides outside the gene matches: 2. Germline V gene sequence: CDR1 MNHEY, CDR2 SVGEGT. This CDR3 is CASSYSRLAGAYEQYF. CDR3 nucleotides: TGTGCCAGCAGTTACTCCAGACTAGCGGGGGCCTACGAGCAGTACTTC.

The chain links TRBV6-5 to TRBJ2-1; 10 bases map to TRBD1. The V gene's germline CDR1 is MNHEY and CDR2 SVGAGI. The junction had 2 bases not matched to a gene; V was cut back by 0 bases and J by 6 bases. CDR3 length equals 15 residues. CDR3: CASSYSWTGGNEQFF. The CDR3 DNA follows: TGTGCCAGCAGTTACTCGTGGACAGGGGGCAATGAGCAGTTCTTC.

This clone has just one count. This chain joins TRBV27 and TRBJ1-1, with 8 bases identical to TRBD1. CDR1 MNHEY and CDR2 SMNVEV come from the germline V gene (reference sequence). Trimming at V came to 5 bases and at J to 1 base, leaving 18 bases not matched to a gene. CDR3 size: 19 residues. The DNA for the CDR3 is TGTGCCAGCAGTCGCAACCTGGTCCCGGGACAGGCCCCGAACACTGAAGCTTTCTTT. This sequence encodes CASSRNLVPGQAPNTEAFF.

The V gene is TRBV5-4, the J gene TRBJ1-1; 7 bases map to TRBD1. V shed 3 bases and J 2 bases; nucleotides not matched to a gene: 10. The CDR3 is made up of 16 amino acids. Germline CDR1 SGHNT, CDR2 YYREEE (reference sequence). The CDR3: CASSSPQGGLNTEAFF. The CDR3 DNA is TGTGCCAGCAGCTCCCCCCAGGGGGGATTAAACACTGAAGCTTTCTTT. Using reference TRBV5-4 and TRBJ1-1 for the parts outside the CDR3, the full variable domain is ETGVTQSPTHLIKTRGQQVTLRCSSQSGHNTVSWYQQALGQGPQFIFQYYREEENGRGNFPPRFSGLQFPNYSSELNVNALELDDSALYLCASSSPQGGLNTEAFFGQGTRLTVV.